This T cell receptor beta chain was recovered during a study of Tregs in tolerant kidney transplant recipients. Study-wide background: The nonmyeloablative bone marrow transplants came from related graft donors, with transient mixed chimerism. Overall study results and limits: Some patients' samples used different primers over time, so nucleotide sequences weren't comparable.

The table came from immunoSEQ multiplex PCR; TCRdb's copy has only in-frame clones and leaves some out. The data contain tens of thousands of clones, approximately 89% of them singletons. The germline V gene encodes CDR1 SGHAT and CDR2 FQNNGV. The V end lost 0 bases, the J end lost 1 base, and 14 bases lay between the germline ends. The CDR3 is 17 amino acids. With regard to this clone: Its antigen remains unidentified.

Regulatory T cells were sorted from thawed PBMCs rested overnight at 37°C with approximately 190 IU/ml IL-2. The chain couples TRBV11-2 to TRBJ2-3; D is perhaps TRBD2 (5 bases). The source material was Tregs from blood, sampled before the transplant. The sequence came from a human donor who received a combined kidney and bone marrow transplant. The CDR3 nucleotides are TGTGCCAGCAGCTTAGAAGGTTCGGGAAGGGGCACAGATACGCAGTATTTT. Amino acid sequence: CASSLEGSGRGTDTQYF.